This T cell receptor beta chain was sequenced in a study of blood T cell repertoires in COVID-19. Study as a whole: Italy, Spain and the United States were the sources of the convalescent and acute COVID-19 samples. In each case, the material was cDNA or gDNA derived from T cells, B-cell-depleted T cells, or PBMCs.

This clone was counted a few times. Sequencing used immunoSEQ multiplex PCR; TCRdb keeps in-frame clones, though not all of them. Here the sample spans 55,000 to 70,000 clones, around 76% being singletons. Trimming took 5 bases from V and 6 from J; bases not matched to a gene: 6. Germline values: CDR1 LNHNV, CDR2 YYDKDF (reference sequence). The CDR3 is 15 residues long. This TCR derives from a human donor in a cohort sampled during active COVID-19. The genes are TRBV15 and TRBJ2-1; 11 bases are shared with TRBD2. Sequencing was performed on peripheral blood. The CDR3, as DNA: TGTGCCACCAGCGCGGGACTAGCGGCCGGCAATGAGCAGTTCTTC. Translated: CATSAGLAAGNEQFF.